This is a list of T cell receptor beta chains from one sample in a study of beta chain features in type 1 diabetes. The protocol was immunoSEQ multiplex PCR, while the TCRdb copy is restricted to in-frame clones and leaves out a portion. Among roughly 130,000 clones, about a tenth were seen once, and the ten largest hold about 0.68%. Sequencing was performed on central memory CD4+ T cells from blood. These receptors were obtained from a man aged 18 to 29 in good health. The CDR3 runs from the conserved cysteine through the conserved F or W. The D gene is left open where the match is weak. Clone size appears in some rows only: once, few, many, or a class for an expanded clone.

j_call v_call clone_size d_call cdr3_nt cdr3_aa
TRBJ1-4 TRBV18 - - TGTGCCAGCTCACCAAGCCTAGAAGGAGAAAAACTGTTTTTT CASSPSLEGEKLFF
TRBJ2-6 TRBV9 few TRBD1 TGTGCCAGCAGCGTAGGGGGACAGGGGACTGGGGCCAACGTCCTGACTTTC CASSVGGQGTGANVLTF
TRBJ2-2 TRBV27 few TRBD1 TGTGCCAGCAGTTTCGGGACAGGGGGCGGAACCGGGGAGCTGTTTTTT CASSFGTGGGTGELFF
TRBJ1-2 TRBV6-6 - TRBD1 TGTGCCAGCAGCCTGAAGGGGACAGGGCGTGGGGACGGCTACACCTTC CASSLKGTGRGDGYTF
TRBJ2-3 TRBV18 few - TGTGCCAGCTCACCCACGCAGGGCAGCACAGATACGCAGTATTTT CASSPTQGSTDTQYF
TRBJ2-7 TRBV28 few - TGTGCCAGCAGCCAGACGGGGTCCCCCTCCTACGAGCAGTACTTC CASSQTGSPSYEQYF
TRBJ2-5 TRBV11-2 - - TGTGCCAGCAGCTTAGGAGCCCAAGAGACCCAGTACTTC CASSLGAQETQYF
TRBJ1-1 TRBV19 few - TGTGCCAGTAGCGGCGGCTCGGAGTGGAACACTGAAGCTTTCTTT CASSGGSEWNTEAFF
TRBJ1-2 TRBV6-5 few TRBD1 TGTGCCAGCAGTAAACCGGGACAGTCTTTCTATGGCTACACCTTC CASSKPGQSFYGYTF
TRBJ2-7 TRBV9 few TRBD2 TGTGCCAGCAGCCCACGCCCTTCTAGCGGGCGTAACGAGCAGTACTTC CASSPRPSSGRNEQYF
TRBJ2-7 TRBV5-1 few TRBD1 TGCGCCAGCAGCTACAGGGGAGAGGGCTACGAGCAGTACTTC CASSYRGEGYEQYF
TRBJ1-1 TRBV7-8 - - TGTGCCAGCAGCTCCCGCGGAGCAGCGATGAACACTGAAGCTTTCTTT CASSSRGAAMNTEAFF
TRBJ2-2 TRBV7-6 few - TGTGCCAGCGCACAAAACGGGGCGAACACCGGGGAGCTGTTTTTT CASAQNGANTGELFF
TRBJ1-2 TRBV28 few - TGTGCCAGCGGGACATATGGCTACACCTTC CASGTYGYTF
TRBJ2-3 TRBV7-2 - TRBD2 TGTGCCAGCAGCTTAGTTAGCGGGCGAGACACAGATACGCAGTATTTT CASSLVSGRDTDTQYF
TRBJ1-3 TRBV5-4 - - TGTGCCAGCAGTCCCGGGACAGGAAACACCATATATTTT CASSPGTGNTIYF
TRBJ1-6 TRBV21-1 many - TGTGCCAGCCCCCCAGAGGGATCGCCCCTCCACTTT CASPPEGSPLHF
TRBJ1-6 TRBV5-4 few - TGTGCCAGCAGCAGCGGACTTATTAATTCACCCCTCCACTTT CASSSGLINSPLHF
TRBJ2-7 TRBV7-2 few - TGTGCCAGCAGCTTAGGGGGAGATGGCTCCTACGAGCAGTACTTC CASSLGGDGSYEQYF
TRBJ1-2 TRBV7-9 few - TGTGCCAGCAGCTTAGACAGCTATGGCTACACCTTC CASSLDSYGYTF
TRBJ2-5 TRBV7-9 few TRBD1 TGTGCCAGCAGCTTGGGGACAGGGGTCGAGACCCAGTACTTC CASSLGTGVETQYF
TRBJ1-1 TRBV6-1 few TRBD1 TGTGCCGTCCGGGACAGGGAGAACACTGAAGCTTTCTTT CAVRDRENTEAFF
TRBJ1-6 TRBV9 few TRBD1 TGTGCCAGCAGCGTATACGACAGGGGTGACTCACCCCTCCACTTT CASSVYDRGDSPLHF
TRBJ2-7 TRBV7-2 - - TGTGCCAGCAGCTTAGTGGCAGGACTTTCCTACGAGCAGTACTTC CASSLVAGLSYEQYF
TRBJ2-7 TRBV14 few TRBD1 TGTGCCAGCAGCCCCCGGGACAGCTCCTACGAGCAGTACTTC CASSPRDSSYEQYF
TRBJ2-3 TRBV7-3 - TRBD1 TGTGCCAGCAGCTCGGGGACAGGACTGGATACGCAGTATTTT CASSSGTGLDTQYF
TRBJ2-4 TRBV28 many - TGTGCCAGCAGTTTCCCCGGGGCCAAAAACATTCAGTACTTC CASSFPGAKNIQYF
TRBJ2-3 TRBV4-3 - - TGCGCCAGCAGCCCAGGGAACACAGATACGCAGTATTTT CASSPGNTDTQYF
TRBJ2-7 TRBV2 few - TGTGCCAGCCGAACAGGGTTAAGCTCCTACGAGCAGTACTTC CASRTGLSSYEQYF
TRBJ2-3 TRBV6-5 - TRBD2 TGTGCCAGCAGTTTCACTAGCGGGGCGCAAGATACGCAGTATTTT CASSFTSGAQDTQYF
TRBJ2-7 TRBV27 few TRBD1 TGTGCCAGCAGTGCGGACAGGAAGCAGTACTTC CASSADRKQYF
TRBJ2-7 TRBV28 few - TGTGCCAGCAGTTCCCGGGTGTACGAGCAGTACTTC CASSSRVYEQYF
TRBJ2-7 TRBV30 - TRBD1 TGTGCCTGGAGTGTACGGGGGACAGGCTCCTACGAGCAGTACTTC CAWSVRGTGSYEQYF
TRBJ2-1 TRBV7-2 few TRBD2 TGTGCCAGCAGACGACTAGCGGGGGGATACAATGAGCAGTTCTTC CASRRLAGGYNEQFF
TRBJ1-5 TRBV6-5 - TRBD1 TGTGCCAGCAGCCCCGGGACAGCCAGCAATCAGCCCCAGCATTTT CASSPGTASNQPQHF
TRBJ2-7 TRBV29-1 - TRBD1 TGCAGCGTTAAGCCGGGACAGGGGATCGAGCAGTACTTC CSVKPGQGIEQYF
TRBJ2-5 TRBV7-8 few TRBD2 TGTGCCAGCAGCTTAGTTGGTAGCGGGGCAGAGACCCAGTACTTC CASSLVGSGAETQYF
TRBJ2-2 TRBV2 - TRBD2 TGTGCCAGCAGTGGGGTCGGGAGGGCGACCGGGGAGCTGTTTTTT CASSGVGRATGELFF
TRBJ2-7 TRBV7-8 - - TGTGCCAGCAGCTTATCAGCCTACGAGCAGTACTTC CASSLSAYEQYF
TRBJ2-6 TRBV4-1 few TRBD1 TGCGCCAGCAGCCAGGGACAGCGCAACTCTGGGGCCAACGTCCTGACTTTC CASSQGQRNSGANVLTF
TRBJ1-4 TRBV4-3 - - TGCGCCAGCAGCTGGGGACAATCGAATGAAAAACTGTTTTTT CASSWGQSNEKLFF
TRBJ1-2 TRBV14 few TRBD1 TGTGCCAGCAGCCAGAGACCCGGTGTGACAGGGGGTGGCTACACCTTC CASSQRPGVTGGGYTF
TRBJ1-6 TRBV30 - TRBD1 TGTGCCTGGAGTGTCCAATCACAGGGGAGTTCACCCCTCCACTTT CAWSVQSQGSSPLHF
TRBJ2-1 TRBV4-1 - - TGCGCCAGCAGCCAAGATGTGGTAGGACAGCAATACAATGAGCAGTTCTTC CASSQDVVGQQYNEQFF
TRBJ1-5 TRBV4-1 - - TGCGCCAGCAGCCAAGATAACCGCGGTCAGCCCCAGCATTTT CASSQDNRGQPQHF
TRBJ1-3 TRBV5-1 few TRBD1 TGCGCCAGCAGCCCCGGACAGGGCGTGAGAAACACCATATATTTT CASSPGQGVRNTIYF
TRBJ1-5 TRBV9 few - TGTGCCAGCAGCCAGGGTAATAGCAATCAGCCCCAGCATTTT CASSQGNSNQPQHF
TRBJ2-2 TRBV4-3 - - TGCGCCAGCAGCCAAGAAAGGGCCGAGCAGGGGGGCGGGGAGCTGTTTTTT CASSQERAEQGGGELFF
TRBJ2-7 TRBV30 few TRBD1 TGTGCCTCGAGTAGGGGGCTCTACGAGCAGTACTTC CASSRGLYEQYF
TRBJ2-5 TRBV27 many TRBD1 TGTGCCAGCAGGCGACAGGGGCGGGAAGAGACCCAGTACTTC CASRRQGREETQYF